Below are 4 T cell receptor beta chains sequenced from a single sample in a study of beta chain features in type 1 diabetes. Sequenced material consisted of expressed TCRB transcripts (all of the isolated RNA was reverse transcribed). This table comes from immunoSEQ multiplex PCR, and its TCRdb copy is limited to in-frame clones, with some not included. The table has around 250,000 clones, approximately 14% seen once. Source material: naive CD4+ T cells from blood. These receptors were taken from a woman aged 40-49 years in good health.

Only a few counts were recorded for this clone. The chain combines TRBV18 with TRBJ2-1; 10 bases are a match to TRBD1. CDR1 and CDR2 from the germline V gene are KGHSH and LQKENI. The CDR3 runs 18 residues. V dropped 0 bases and J dropped 4; count of bases not matched to a gene: 9. CDR3 amino acids: CASSPPDRGRSDYNEQFF. As DNA, the CDR3 is TGTGCCAGCTCACCACCGGACAGGGGGAGGTCGGATTACAATGAGCAGTTCTTC.

This clone came up a few times. The chain has TRBV7-9 and TRBJ2-1; 15 bases line up with TRBD2. The CDR3 sequence is 17 residues long. Germline lookup yields CDR1 SEHNR and CDR2 FQNEAQ (reference sequence). The ends lost 6 bases at V and 8 bases at J; junction bases unmatched: 11. DNA for the CDR3: TGTGCCAGCAGTCGGACTAGCGGGGGGGCCTCCTCCGATGAGCAGTTCTTC. The encoded protein is CASSRTSGGASSDEQFF.

This clone was picked up a small number of times. The chain is built from TRBV4-1 and TRBJ1-4, with 7 positions matching TRBD1. Germline trimming cut 1 base from V and 0 bases from J; bases unmatched to any gene: 5. Germline assignment: CDR1 MGHRA and CDR2 YSYEKL. CDR3 size: 17 residues. This CDR3 reads CASSQGDRRTTNEKLFF. CDR3 sequence (DNA): TGCGCCAGCAGCCAAGGGGACAGACGAACAACTAATGAAAAACTGTTTTTT.

This chain joins TRBV9 and TRBJ1-1, with D hard to call. In germline, CDR1 is SGDLS, CDR2 YYNGEE. The V and J ends lost 0 bases and 5 bases respectively, with 14 bases between them. The CDR3 is 15 amino acids. The CDR3 DNA reads TGTGCCAGCAGCGTAGATCGGGCGGGCAGGACTGAAGCTTTCTTT. This sequence encodes CASSVDRAGRTEAFF.